One and the same sample provided the 8 T cell receptor beta chains below, sequenced in a study of T cells in Graves' hyperthyroidism and ophthalmopathy (dated by TCRdb to between 2018 and 2020). The receptor library was made with multiplex PCR. Reads for this sample came from an Illumina HiSeq 2000. The TCR beta CDR3 regions were amplified from the RNA transcripts. For the first round of RT-PCR on the TCR CDR3, the HTBI primer set was used together with the Qiagen OneStep RT-PCR kit. TCRdb redid the processing of the public reads, applying fastp at Q25 and MiXCR, and retained in-frame beta chains. A single entry per CDR3 protein holds the most common genes and DNA from its merged rows. The sample records 500,000 to 550,000 distinct CDR3 sequences, under 25% of which are singletons. Roughly 29% of the sample belongs to the ten largest clones. Sequencing used blood. These TCRs come from a man between 18 and 35 years old with Graves' hyperthyroidism.

This clonotype came up many times. The V and J genes are TRBV24-1 and TRBJ2-3; 8 bases line up with TRBD2. The length of the CDR3 is 15 residues. Germline V lookup: CDR1 KGHDR, CDR2 SFDVKD. Trimming removed 7 bases from V and 0 bases from J; junction bases left unmatched: 5. Here the CDR3 DNA reads TGTGCCACCAGGGCAGCGGGGGATAGCACAGATACGCAGTATTTT. As protein: CATRAAGDSTDTQYF.

This clonotype came up many times. This chain uses TRBV20-1 with TRBJ1-6, with a possible D match to TRBD1 (5 bases). Germline CDR1 reads DFQATT; CDR2 reads SNEGSKA (reference sequence). V lost 3 bases to trimming and J lost 9 bases, with 18 bases between them. The CDR3 has 15 amino acids. The CDR3 sequence: CSARRDGEEASPLHF. The DNA of the CDR3 is TGCAGTGCTAGGAGGGACGGTGAGGAGGCTTCACCCCTCCACTTT.

In its sample, this clonotype was seen many times. The rearrangement links TRBV11-2 to TRBJ2-5; D is perhaps TRBD2 (6 bases). Trimming pared 3 bases from V and 4 bases from J, leaving 12 bases between. The germline gives CDR1 SGHAT, CDR2 FQNNGV. This CDR3 comprises 14 residues. CDR3 sequence (DNA): TGTGCCAGCAGCTTCGGAGCGGGCGTAGAGACCCAGTACTTC. Its protein is CASSFGAGVETQYF.

The chain employs TRBV24-1 and TRBJ2-5; D unresolved. The V and J ends lost 7 bases and 2 bases respectively, with 10 bases between them. The CDR3 sequence is 13 residues long. Germline CDR1 reads KGHDR; CDR2 reads SFDVKD. The CDR3 DNA reads TGTGCCACCAGCCTCGGAGATCAAGAGACCCAGTACTTC. It is translated as CATSLGDQETQYF.

This clonotype was picked up a small number of times. J is TRBJ1-1 and V is TRBV30; 10 nucleotides line up with TRBD1. This CDR3 has 14 amino acids. Germline assignment: CDR1 GTSNPN and CDR2 SVGIG (reference sequence). V lost 2 bases, J lost 10 bases, and 10 bases stayed unmatched. CDR3 region: CAWSSGQGFLGAFF. CDR3 DNA sequence: TGTGCCTGGAGTTCGGGACAGGGGTTTCTTGGAGCTTTCTTT.

The rearrangement uses TRBV28 and TRBJ1-2; TRBD1 is a possible D gene (5 bases). The CDR3 contains 17 residues. Per germline, CDR1 MDHEN and CDR2 SYDVKM. V lost 2 bases, J lost 2 bases, and 18 bases lay in between. The CDR3 loop is CASSLGSGGTGNYGYTF. The DNA for the CDR3 is TGTGCCAGCAGTTTAGGGTCAGGAGGGACCGGAAACTATGGCTACACCTTC.

The gene calls are TRBV7-2 and TRBJ2-2; possibly TRBD1 for D (5 bases). Germline CDR1 SGHTA, CDR2 FQGNSA. The germline V and J ends were trimmed by 5 bases and 1 base, with 8 bases remaining between them. The CDR3 has 14 amino acids. CDR3 DNA sequence: TGTGCCAGCAGCACAGGAAAGAACACCGGGGAGCTGTTTTTT. Residues: CASSTGKNTGELFF.

The gene calls are TRBV7-2 and TRBJ1-1; tentative D call: TRBD1 (6 bases). Per germline, CDR1 SGHTA and CDR2 FQGNSA. Trimming left V 7 bases short and J 3 bases short, with 15 bases between. The CDR3 extends over 14 amino acids. Here the CDR3 reads CASTPGGPYTEAFF. The CDR3 region has the DNA TGTGCCAGCACCCCGGGGGGGCCGTACACTGAAGCTTTCTTT.